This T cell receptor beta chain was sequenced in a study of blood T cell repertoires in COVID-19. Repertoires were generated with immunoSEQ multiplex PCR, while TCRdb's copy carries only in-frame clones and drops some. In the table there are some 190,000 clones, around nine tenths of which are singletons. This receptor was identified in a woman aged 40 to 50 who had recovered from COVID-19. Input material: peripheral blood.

The CDR3 protein is CASSPPGLDQETQYF. DNA of the CDR3: TGTGCCAGCTCACCGCCGGGACTAGATCAAGAGACCCAGTACTTC. The rearrangement uses TRBV18 and TRBJ2-5; 8 bases line up with TRBD2. The trim removed 3 bases at V and 2 bases at J, leaving 5 bases unmatched. The CDR3 sequence is 15 residues long. In germline, CDR1 is KGHSH, CDR2 LQKENI.